The clone carrying this TCR beta chain was observed once. Its antigen is undetermined. Treatment noted: around 19 received Ad26.COV2.S at low or high dose, single or two shots; about five received placebo; per-sample allocation not given. Material that was analyzed had been drawn on day 63 after the first vaccine or placebo injection. Cohort 1b enrolled adults aged 18-55 years in Boston. Participants' vaccine, an Ad26 vector, delivered Wuhan-strain SARS-CoV-2 spike. Data came from immunoSEQ multiplex PCR; TCRdb stores just in-frame clones and leaves some out. The repertoire has about 460,000 clones, about 88% of them found once; the top ten carry over 1.5%. This sample was included in a study of Ad26.COV2.S vaccination and SARS-CoV-2 variants. Study-wide background: Doses of Ad26.COV2.S were injected into muscle once or twice, 56 days apart.

Findings and limits, study-wide: Vaccine recipients showed a spike-specific TCR breadth that was higher than in placebo recipients.

This TCR came from a person between 18 and 65 years old who received the Ad26.COV2.S COVID-19 vaccine or a placebo. This material consisted of peripheral blood, taken in a trial of Ad26.COV2.S vaccine versus placebo.

This CDR3 reads CAWSVGLNYGYTF. The CDR3 region has the DNA TGTGCCTGGAGTGTAGGTTTAAACTATGGCTACACCTTC. The chain links TRBV30 to TRBJ1-2, with D unclear. V lost 0 bases and J lost 2, with 7 bases in between. Germline V lookup: CDR1 GTSNPN, CDR2 SVGIG (reference sequence). This CDR3 spans 13 amino acids.